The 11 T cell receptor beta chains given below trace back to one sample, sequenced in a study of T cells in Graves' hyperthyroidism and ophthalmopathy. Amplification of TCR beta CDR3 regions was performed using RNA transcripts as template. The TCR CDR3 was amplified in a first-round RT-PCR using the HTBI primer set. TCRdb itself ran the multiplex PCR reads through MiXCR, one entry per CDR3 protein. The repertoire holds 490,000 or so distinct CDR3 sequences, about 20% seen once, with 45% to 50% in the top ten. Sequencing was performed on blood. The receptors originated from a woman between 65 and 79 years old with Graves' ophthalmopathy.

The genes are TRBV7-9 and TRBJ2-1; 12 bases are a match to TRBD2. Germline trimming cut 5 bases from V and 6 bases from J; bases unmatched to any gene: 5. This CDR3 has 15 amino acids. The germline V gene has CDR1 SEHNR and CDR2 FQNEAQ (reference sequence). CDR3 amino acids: CASSPMTSGSNEQFF. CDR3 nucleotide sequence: TGTGCCAGCAGCCCAATGACTAGCGGGAGCAATGAGCAGTTCTTC.

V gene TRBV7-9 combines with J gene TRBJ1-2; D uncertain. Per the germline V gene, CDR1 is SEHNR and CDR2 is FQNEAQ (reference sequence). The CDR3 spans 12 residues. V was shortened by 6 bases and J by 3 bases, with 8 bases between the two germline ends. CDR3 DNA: TGTGCCAGCAGGGAAAGAGACTATGGCTACACCTTC. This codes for CASRERDYGYTF.

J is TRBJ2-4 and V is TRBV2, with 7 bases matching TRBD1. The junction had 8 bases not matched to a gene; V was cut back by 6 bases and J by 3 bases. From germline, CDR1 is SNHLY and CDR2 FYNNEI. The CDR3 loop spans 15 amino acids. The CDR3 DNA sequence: TGTGCCAGCAGGGGAGACAGGGCGTACAAAAACATTCAGTACTTC. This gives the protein CASRGDRAYKNIQYF.

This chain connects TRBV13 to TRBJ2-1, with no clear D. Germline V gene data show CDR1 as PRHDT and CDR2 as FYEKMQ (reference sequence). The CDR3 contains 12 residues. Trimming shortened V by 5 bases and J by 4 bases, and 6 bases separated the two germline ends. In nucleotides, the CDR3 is TGTGCCAGCAGCCCTGATTACAATGAGCAGTTCTTC. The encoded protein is CASSPDYNEQFF.

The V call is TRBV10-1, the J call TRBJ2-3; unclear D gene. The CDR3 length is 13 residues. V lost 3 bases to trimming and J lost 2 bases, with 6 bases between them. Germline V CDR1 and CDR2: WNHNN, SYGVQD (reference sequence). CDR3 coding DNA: TGCGCCAGCAGTGACTTCTCCACAGATACGCAGTATTTT. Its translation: CASSDFSTDTQYF.

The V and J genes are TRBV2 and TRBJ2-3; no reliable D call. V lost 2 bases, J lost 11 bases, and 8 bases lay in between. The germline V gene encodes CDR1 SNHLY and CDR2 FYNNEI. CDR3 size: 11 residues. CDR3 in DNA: TGTGCCAGCAGTGAATTGGTCGGGCAGTATTTT. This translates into CASSELVGQYF. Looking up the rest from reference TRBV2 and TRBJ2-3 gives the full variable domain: EPEVTQTPSHQVTQMGQEVILRCVPISNHLYFYWYRQILGQKVEFLVSFYNNEISEKSEIFDDQFSVERPDGSNFTLKIRSTKLEDSAMYFCASSELVGQYFGPGTRLTVL.

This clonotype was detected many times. The CDR3 DNA is TGCGCCAGCAGCTTGGTGGGCAGGGGGCCAGATACGCAGTATTTT. Its protein is CASSLVGRGPDTQYF. The gene calls are TRBV5-1 and TRBJ2-3; TRBD1 agrees at 8 bases. Looked up from germline, CDR1 is SGHRS and CDR2 is YFSETQ. CDR3 length: 15 residues. V dropped 0 bases and J dropped 4; count of bases not matched to a gene: 4.

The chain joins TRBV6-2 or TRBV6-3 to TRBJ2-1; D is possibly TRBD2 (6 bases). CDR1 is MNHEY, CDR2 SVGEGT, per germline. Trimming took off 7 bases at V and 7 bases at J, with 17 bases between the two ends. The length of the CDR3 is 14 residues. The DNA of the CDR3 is TGTGCCAGCACCCTAGGACGGGGGATAAATGAGCAGTTCTTC. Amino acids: CASTLGRGINEQFF.

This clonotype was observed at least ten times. The CDR3: CASSLNGAGGPDTQYF. CDR3 DNA: TGTGCCAGCAGCTTAAATGGGGCGGGAGGCCCAGATACGCAGTATTTT. The chain recombines TRBV7-2 with TRBJ2-3; 8 bases line up with TRBD2. The CDR3 runs 16 residues. Germline V gene sequence: CDR1 SGHTA, CDR2 FQGNSA. Trimming removed 2 bases from V and 4 bases from J; junction bases left unmatched: 8.

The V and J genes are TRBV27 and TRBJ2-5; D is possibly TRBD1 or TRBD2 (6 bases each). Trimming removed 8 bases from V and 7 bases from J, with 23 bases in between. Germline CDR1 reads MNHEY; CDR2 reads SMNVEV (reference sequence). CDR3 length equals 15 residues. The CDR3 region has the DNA TGTGCCAGCCGCCCGGGGTTCGGGGGACACGGGACCCAGTACTTC. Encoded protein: CASRPGFGGHGTQYF.

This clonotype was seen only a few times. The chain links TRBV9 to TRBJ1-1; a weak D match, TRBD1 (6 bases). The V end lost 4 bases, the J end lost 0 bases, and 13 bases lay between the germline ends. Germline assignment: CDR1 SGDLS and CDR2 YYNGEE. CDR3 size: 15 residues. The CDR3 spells CASSQTGTLNTEAFF. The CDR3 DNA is TGTGCCAGCAGCCAAACGGGGACACTGAACACTGAAGCTTTCTTT.